The 20 T cell receptor beta chains below were found in one sample sequenced in a study of T cells after yellow fever vaccination. TCRdb independently ran MiXCR on the 5' RACE reads; one entry per CDR3 protein. In the table there are some 68,000 distinct CDR3 sequences, over 6% of which are singletons. Sequencing used CD8+ T cells sorted from PBMCs, obtained about 41 days after the first yellow fever vaccination. Receptors were obtained from a man between 18 and 29 years old who received the YFV17D yellow fever vaccine.

Concerning this clonotype: This may stem from a read error, because a much larger clone lies one nucleotide away. V gene TRBV28 combines with J gene TRBJ2-7; 11 nucleotides match TRBD1. CDR1 and CDR2 (germline): MDHEN, SYDVKM. CDR3 length: 17 residues. V lost 5 bases to trimming and J lost 0 bases; unmatched junction nucleotides: 9. The CDR3: CASSHTGQGGSSYEQYF. In nucleotides, the CDR3 is TGTGCCAGCAGTCACACGGGACAGGGGGGAAGCTCCTACGAGCAGTACTTC.

This clonotype was observed at least ten times. The J gene is TRBJ1-4, the V gene TRBV5-6, with 9 nucleotides matching TRBD1. Germline V gives CDR1 SGHDT, CDR2 YYEEEE. The CDR3 loop spans 16 amino acids. Trimming removed 4 bases from V and 3 bases from J; junction bases left unmatched: 7. The CDR3 nucleotides are TGTGCCAGCAGCCTACTACAGGGGGCAGCTAATGAAAAACTGTTTTTT. It encodes CASSLLQGAANEKLFF.

This clonotype was recorded at least ten times. The rearrangement uses TRBV28 and TRBJ2-7; 9 bases fit TRBD1. The CDR3 spans 16 residues. Looked up from germline, CDR1 is MDHEN and CDR2 is SYDVKM. V was clipped by 5 bases and J by 3 bases; unmatched bases: 11. CDR3 nucleotides: TGTGCCAGCAGTCCCAACCACTGGACAGGGGACTACGAGCAGTACGTC. Translation: CASSPNHWTGDYEQYV.

This clonotype has more than one count but fewer than ten. DNA for the CDR3: TGTGCCACCAGCAGCCCGGCCCTCGACAGGCAGCCCCAGCATTTT. Protein sequence: CATSSPALDRQPQHF. The chain has TRBV15 and TRBJ1-5, with D possibly being TRBD1 (6 bases). Trimming shortened V by 3 bases and J by 7 bases, and 16 bases separated the two germline ends. Germline V gene sequence: CDR1 LNHNV, CDR2 YYDKDF (reference sequence). This CDR3 contains 15 residues.

This clonotype was recorded many times. The CDR3 loop reads CASSLGAETQYF. The DNA for the CDR3 is TGTGCCAGCAGCCTAGGAGCGGAGACCCAGTACTTC. The V call is TRBV7-8, the J call TRBJ2-5; no definite D call. V was cut by 5 bases and J by 5 bases, with 9 bases left in between. Germline loops: CDR1 SGHVS, CDR2 FQNEAQ. CDR3 length: 12 residues.

This clonotype was observed a handful of times. The chain couples TRBV5-4 to TRBJ2-7, with D perhaps matching TRBD1 (6 bases). This CDR3 contains 14 residues. The V end lost 0 bases, the J end lost 6 bases, and 13 bases lay between the germline ends. Germline-derived CDR1 and CDR2 are SGHNT and YYREEE (reference sequence). The CDR3 sequence is CASSLEGLGAEQYF. The CDR3 DNA is TGTGCCAGCAGCTTGGAGGGGCTGGGGGCCGAGCAGTACTTC.

This clonotype has ten or more counts. The chain carries TRBV12-3 or TRBV12-4 and TRBJ2-1, with 9 bases lining up with TRBD2. Trimming at V came to 3 bases and at J to 5 bases, leaving 5 bases not matched to a gene. The CDR3 length is 15 residues. The CDR3 DNA reads TGTGCCAGCAGTTTGTTGGCGGGGGGGGACAATGAGCAGTTCTTC. Amino acids: CASSLLAGGDNEQFF.

In this sample, this clonotype turned up many times. The chain combines TRBV7-9 with TRBJ1-1; TRBD1 aligns across 11 bases. V trimming: 5 bases; J trimming: 4 bases; junction bases outside the gene matches: 6. Germline V gene data show CDR1 as SEHNR and CDR2 as FQNEAQ (reference sequence). The CDR3 has 15 residues. The CDR3 reads CASSPGQGARTEAFF. CDR3 DNA: TGTGCCAGCAGCCCTGGACAGGGGGCGCGCACTGAAGCTTTCTTT. Complete variable domain (other parts from reference TRBV7-9 and TRBJ1-1): DTGVSQNPRHKITKRGQNVTFRCDPISEHNRLYWYRQTLGQGPEFLTYFQNEAQLEKSRLLSDRFSAERPKGSFSTLEIQRTEQGDSAMYLCASSPGQGARTEAFFGQGTRLTVV.

This clonotype was counted a few times. V and J are TRBV7-9 and TRBJ1-1; D not certain. CDR3 length equals 15 residues. Deletions cut 5 bases from V and 0 bases from J, with 13 bases between. Germline V gives CDR1 SEHNR, CDR2 FQNEAQ (reference sequence). As DNA, the CDR3 is TGTGCCAGCAGCCCGCTACACAACATGAACACTGAAGCTTTCTTT. It specifies CASSPLHNMNTEAFF.

This clonotype was counted many times. The V gene is TRBV28, the J gene TRBJ2-2; a possible D gene is TRBD2 (5 bases). This CDR3 region has 12 residues. V lost 2 bases to trimming and J lost 10 bases, with 8 bases between them. Germline loops: CDR1 MDHEN, CDR2 SYDVKM. The CDR3 is CASSLVGEELFF. CDR3 bases: TGTGCCAGCAGTTTAGTCGGGGAGGAGCTGTTTTTT.

About this clonotype itself: This may come from a read error, since a much larger clone is one base off. This chain connects TRBV7-8 to TRBJ2-2; 7 bases line up with TRBD2. Germline values: CDR1 SGHVS, CDR2 FQNEAQ. V gave up 5 bases and J gave up 5 bases; unmatched junction bases: 8. The CDR3 has 15 residues. CDR3: CASSTSVGPTGELFF. In DNA form, the CDR3 reads TGTGCCAGCAGCACTAGCGTGGGGCCGACCGGGGAGCTGTTTTTT.

This clonotype was detected only a few times. The V call is TRBV19, the J call TRBJ1-2; D gene ambiguous. The V gene lost 6 bases and the J gene lost 3 bases, with 11 bases spanning the gap. Looked up from germline, CDR1 is LNHDA and CDR2 is SQIVND (reference sequence). The CDR3 spans 13 residues. CDR3: CASRVDGYYGYTF. The CDR3 DNA follows: TGTGCCAGTAGGGTTGACGGGTACTATGGCTACACCTTC.

In this sample, this clonotype turned up many times. The rearrangement uses TRBV5-4 and TRBJ1-2, with TRBD1 as a possible D gene (6 bases). The CDR3 runs 11 residues. V shed 4 bases and J shed 10 bases, with 11 bases lying between them. Germline V CDR1 and CDR2: SGHNT, YYREEE (reference sequence). The CDR3 loop is CASSATGYYTF. The CDR3 coding sequence is TGTGCCAGCAGCGCCACAGGGTACTACACCTTC.

This clonotype was detected only a few times. The V and J genes are TRBV24-1 and TRBJ1-1, with 7 nucleotides matching TRBD1. V lost 5 bases and J lost 5; bases outside the gene matches: 7. There are 14 residues in the CDR3. Germline V gene lookup returns CDR1 KGHDR and CDR2 SFDVKD. CDR3 coding DNA: TGTGCCACCAGTGGGAACAGGGGCGGTACTGAAGCTTTCTTT. Encoded protein: CATSGNRGGTEAFF.

This clonotype was observed at least ten times. This rearrangement joins TRBV20-1 to TRBJ2-5; 8 bases fit TRBD2. V gave up 6 bases and J gave up 3 bases; unmatched junction bases: 12. This CDR3 is 15 amino acids long. The germline CDR1 and CDR2 sequences are DFQATT and SNEGSKA (reference sequence). CDR3 in amino acids: CSANRRTSWKETQYF. DNA for the CDR3: TGCAGTGCGAATAGGCGGACTAGCTGGAAAGAGACCCAGTACTTC.

The chain employs TRBV5-6 and TRBJ1-1; D remains ambiguous. V was shortened by 3 bases and J by 0 bases, with 9 bases between the two germline ends. The germline gives CDR1 SGHDT, CDR2 YYEEEE. The CDR3 runs to 14 residues. The CDR3 region is CASSSTEMNTEAFF. CDR3 nucleotide sequence: TGTGCCAGCAGCTCGACGGAAATGAACACTGAAGCTTTCTTT.

This clonotype was counted ten times or more. This rearrangement joins TRBV6-5 to TRBJ2-1; perhaps D is TRBD1 or TRBD2 (5 bases each). The CDR3 has 15 residues. Germline V gene lookup returns CDR1 MNHEY and CDR2 SVGAGI. V lost 0 bases and J 6 bases, leaving 12 bases between the germline ends. This CDR3 reads CASSYSGAGSNEQFF. The CDR3 DNA follows: TGTGCCAGCAGTTACTCAGGGGCGGGCAGCAATGAGCAGTTCTTC.

This clonotype was detected ten times or more. The DNA of the CDR3 is TGCAGCGTTGAAGATCTTTTGGGGGCCCAAGAGACCCAGTACTTC. Translated: CSVEDLLGAQETQYF. The chain employs TRBV29-1 and TRBJ2-5; tentative D call: TRBD1 (6 bases). The CDR3 consists of 15 residues. Germline values: CDR1 SQVTM, CDR2 ANQGSEA. Between the trimmed V and J ends, which lost 0 bases and 1 base, there was a span of 12 bases.

This clonotype occurred a few times. J is TRBJ2-2 and V is TRBV4-1, with D hard to call. Trimming shortened V by 1 base and J by 6 bases, and 6 bases separated the two germline ends. This CDR3 spans 13 amino acids. Germline CDR1 MGHRA, CDR2 YSYEKL. The DNA of the CDR3 is TGCGCCAGCAGCCAAGCAGGTTCCGGGGAGCTGTTTTTT. It specifies CASSQAGSGELFF.

This clonotype appeared many times. CDR3 nucleotides: TGTGCCAGCAGTTACTCGATGGAGGGAACCTATGGCTACACCTTC. Protein: CASSYSMEGTYGYTF. The chain carries TRBV6-5 and TRBJ1-2; D remains unclear. The germline V gene encodes CDR1 MNHEY and CDR2 SVGAGI. This CDR3 is 15 amino acids long. V was pared by 0 bases and J by 4 bases, with 12 bases between.